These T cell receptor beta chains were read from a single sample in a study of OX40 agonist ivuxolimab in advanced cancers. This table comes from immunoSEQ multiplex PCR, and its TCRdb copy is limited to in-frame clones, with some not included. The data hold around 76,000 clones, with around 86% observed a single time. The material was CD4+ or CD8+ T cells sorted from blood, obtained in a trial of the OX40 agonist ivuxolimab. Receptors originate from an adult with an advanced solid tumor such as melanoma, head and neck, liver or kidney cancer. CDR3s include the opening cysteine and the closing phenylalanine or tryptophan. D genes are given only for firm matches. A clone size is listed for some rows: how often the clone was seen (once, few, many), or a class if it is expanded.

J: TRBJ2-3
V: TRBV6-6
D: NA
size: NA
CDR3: CASSYREGTDTQYF
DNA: TGTGCCAGCAGTTACAGGGAGGGCACAGATACGCAGTATTTT

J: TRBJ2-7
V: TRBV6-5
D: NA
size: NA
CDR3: CASSPGTRGQYF
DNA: TGTGCCAGCAGTCCTGGGACCAGAGGGCAGTACTTC

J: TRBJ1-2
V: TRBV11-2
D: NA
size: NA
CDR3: CASSLGTDASGYTF
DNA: TGTGCCAGCAGCTTAGGGACGGATGCTAGTGGCTACACCTTC

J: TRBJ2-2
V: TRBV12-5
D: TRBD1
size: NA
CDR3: CASGHPDRLTGELFF
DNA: TGTGCTAGTGGCCACCCGGACAGGCTCACCGGGGAGCTGTTTTTT

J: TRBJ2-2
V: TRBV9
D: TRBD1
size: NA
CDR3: CASSETTGASTGELFF
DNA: TGTGCCAGCAGCGAGACGACAGGGGCCAGCACCGGGGAGCTGTTTTTT

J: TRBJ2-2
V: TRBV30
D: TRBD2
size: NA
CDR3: CACQGLVGTGELFF
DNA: TGTGCCTGTCAGGGACTAGTGGGCACCGGGGAGCTGTTTTTT

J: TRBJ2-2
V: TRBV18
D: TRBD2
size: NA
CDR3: CASSPFSGGTLTGELFF
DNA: TGTGCCAGCTCACCCTTCAGCGGGGGCACCCTCACCGGGGAGCTGTTTTTT

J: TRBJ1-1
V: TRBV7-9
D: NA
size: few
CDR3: CASSLCSMNTEAFF
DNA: TGTGCCAGCAGCTTATGCTCGATGAACACTGAAGCTTTCTTT

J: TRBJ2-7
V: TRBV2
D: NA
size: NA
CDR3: CASLSLRVGEQYF
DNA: TGTGCCAGCCTTAGTCTGCGGGTTGGGGAGCAGTACTTC

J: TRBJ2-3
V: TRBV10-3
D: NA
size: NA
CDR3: CAIRGTADTDTQYF
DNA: TGTGCCATCAGGGGGACGGCCGACACAGATACGCAGTATTTT

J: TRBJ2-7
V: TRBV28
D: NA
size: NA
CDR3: CASCLAGVLSYEQYF
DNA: TGTGCCAGCTGCCTCGCGGGTGTACTCTCCTACGAGCAGTACTTC

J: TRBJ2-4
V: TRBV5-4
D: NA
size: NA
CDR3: CASSAGGSKNIQYF
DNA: TGTGCCAGCAGCGCCGGTGGATCCAAAAACATTCAGTACTTC

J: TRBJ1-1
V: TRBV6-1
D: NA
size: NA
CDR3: CASSDKRQANTEAFF
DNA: TGTGCCAGCAGTGACAAGAGACAGGCGAACACTGAAGCTTTCTTT

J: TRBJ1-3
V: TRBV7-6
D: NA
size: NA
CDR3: CASSPSWGARNTIYF
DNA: TGTGCCAGCAGCCCCTCTTGGGGGGCAAGAAACACCATATATTTT

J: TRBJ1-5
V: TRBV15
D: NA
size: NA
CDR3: CATRPNLNQPQHF
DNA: TGTGCCACCCGACCCAACCTTAATCAGCCCCAGCATTTT

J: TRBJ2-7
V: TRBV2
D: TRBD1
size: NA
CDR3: CASARQGYEQYF
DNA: TGTGCCAGCGCGAGACAGGGCTACGAGCAGTACTTC

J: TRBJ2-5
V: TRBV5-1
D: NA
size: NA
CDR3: CASSLGEDSTQYF
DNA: TGCGCCAGCAGCTTGGGGGAGGACAGTACCCAGTACTTC

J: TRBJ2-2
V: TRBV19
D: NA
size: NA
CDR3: CASSSTGNTGELFF
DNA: TGTGCCAGTAGTAGTACCGGGAACACCGGGGAGCTGTTTTTT

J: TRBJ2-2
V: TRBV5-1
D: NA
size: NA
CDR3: CASSLFARGATTGELFF
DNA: TGCGCCAGCAGCTTGTTTGCCCGCGGGGCTACCACCGGGGAGCTGTTTTTT

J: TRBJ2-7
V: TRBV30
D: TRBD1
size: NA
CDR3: CAYQGAFYEQYF
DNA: TGTGCCTACCAGGGGGCTTTCTACGAGCAGTACTTC